Following are 18 T cell receptor beta chains from one sample sequenced in a study of beta chain features in type 1 diabetes (dated by TCRdb to between 2018 and 2020). Library preparation was by the immunoSEQ multiplex PCR assay. All of the isolated RNA was reverse transcribed with the High Capacity cDNA Reverse Transcription Kit, so expressed TCRB transcripts were sequenced. Drawn from immuneACCESS, this table holds only the in-frame rearrangements with V and J called that TCRdb kept. Clones are partly lost; checked studies trace under half to an unresolved V gene and leave the rest unexplained. This sample gives under 800,000 clones in total; roughly a sixth of them show up just once. About 0.093% of the sample lies in the top ten. The specimen was naive CD4+ T cells from blood. The cell subset or site label for this specimen denotes: true naive CD4+ T cells. Source of these receptors: a man aged 18 to 30 in good health.

The V and J genes are TRBV29-1 and TRBJ1-4; 7 bases line up with TRBD1. Germline V gives CDR1 SQVTM, CDR2 ANQGSEA. The CDR3 contains 14 residues. The V segment lost 5 bases and the J segment 5 bases; nucleotides outside the gene matches: 8. CDR3 nucleotides: TGCAGCGTTCCCCAGACAGGGTTGAATGAAAAACTGTTTTTT. It yields the protein CSVPQTGLNEKLFF. Together with reference TRBV29-1 and TRBJ1-4, the CDR3 gives the full variable domain: SAVISQKPSRDICQRGTSLTIQCQVDSQVTMMFWYRQQPGQSLTLIATANQGSEATYESGFVIDKFPISRPNLTFSTLTVSNMSPEDSSIYLCSVPQTGLNEKLFFGSGTQLSVL.

This chain joins TRBV4-3 and TRBJ1-6; D may be TRBD1 (6 bases). This CDR3 has 18 residues. Deletions cut 4 bases from V and 1 base from J, with 17 bases between. Germline lookup yields CDR1 LGHNA and CDR2 YSLEER. The CDR3 DNA sequence: TGCGCCAGCAGCCGACAACAGGGAGGGGGATCCTATAATTCACCCCTCCACTTT. It codes for CASSRQQGGGSYNSPLHF.

The genes are TRBV30 and TRBJ1-6, with D hard to call. V gave up 2 bases and J gave up 9 bases, with 11 bases separating them. Germline values: CDR1 GTSNPN, CDR2 SVGIG (reference sequence). The CDR3 sequence is 13 residues long. The DNA for the CDR3 is TGTGCCTGGAGTCAAGACGTCCGTTCACCCCTCCACTTT. It is translated as CAWSQDVRSPLHF.

The J gene is TRBJ1-4, the V gene TRBV28; 10 bases are shared with TRBD1. The germline V gene encodes CDR1 MDHEN and CDR2 SYDVKM. CDR3 size: 15 residues. V was pared by 4 bases and J by 8 bases, with 7 bases of the junction left unmatched. CDR3 DNA sequence: TGTGCCAGCAGTTCACGACAGGGGGCGAAAGAAAAACTGTTTTTT. It codes for CASSSRQGAKEKLFF.

This clone occurred a few times. The rearrangement joins TRBV4-1 to TRBJ2-3, with 10 bases lining up with TRBD2. The length of the CDR3 is 17 residues. With 3 bases clipped from V and 2 bases from J, the junction kept 8 bases outside the gene matches. Germline CDR1 and CDR2: MGHRA and YSYEKL. CDR3: CASSQGLSGRVTDTQYF. CDR3 nucleotide sequence: TGCGCCAGCAGCCAGGGGCTCAGCGGGAGGGTCACAGATACGCAGTATTTT.

This sequence joins TRBV5-6 and TRBJ1-5; a possible D gene is TRBD1 (6 bases). Trimming pared 2 bases from V and 0 bases from J, leaving 12 bases between. CDR1 is SGHDT, CDR2 YYEEEE, per germline. The CDR3 has 16 residues. For the CDR3, the DNA is TGTGCCAGCAGCTTCCGGACAGTAAATAGCAATCAGCCCCAGCATTTT. Translating it yields CASSFRTVNSNQPQHF.

This clone has a handful of counts. V usage is TRBV20-1 and J usage is TRBJ2-7; either TRBD1 or TRBD2 may supply D (5 bases each). Germline CDR1 is DFQATT and CDR2 is SNEGSKA (reference sequence). Trimming cost V 3 bases and J 4 bases, with 7 bases left between them. The CDR3 is made up of 11 amino acids. CDR3 in amino acids: CSASEGYEQYF. The CDR3 DNA is TGCAGTGCTAGTGAGGGGTACGAGCAGTACTTC.

This clone has a handful of counts. The chain carries TRBV7-9 and TRBJ1-1, with D hard to call. V was pared by 2 bases and J by 6 bases, with 13 bases between. This CDR3 comprises 14 residues. Looked up from germline, CDR1 is SEHNR and CDR2 is FQNEAQ (reference sequence). In nucleotides, the CDR3 is TGTGCCAGCAGCTTAAAGGGAAGTTGGTCTGAAGCTTTCTTT. Protein: CASSLKGSWSEAFF.

This clone turned up a few times. The chain couples TRBV2 to TRBJ1-1; 8 nucleotides match TRBD1. The CDR3 is made up of 13 amino acids. The V and J ends lost 6 bases and 4 bases, in that order; junction bases with no gene match: 4. CDR1 and CDR2 (germline): SNHLY, FYNNEI. The CDR3 DNA reads TGTGCCAGCAGCGGACAGGGCAGCACTGAAGCTTTCTTT. This encodes CASSGQGSTEAFF.

This clone was seen once. V usage is TRBV7-7 and J usage is TRBJ2-5; a weak D match, TRBD1 (5 bases). CDR1 and CDR2 from the germline V gene are SSHAT and FNYEAQ (reference sequence). The V end was cut by 1 base, the J end by 6 bases, with 15 bases between. The CDR3 is 15 amino acids. CDR3 in amino acids: CASSLVPLDRKTQYF. The CDR3 region has the DNA TGTGCCAGCAGCTTAGTCCCCCTAGACAGAAAGACCCAGTACTTC. Using reference TRBV7-7 and TRBJ2-5 for the parts outside the CDR3, the full variable domain is GAGVSQSPRYKVTKRGQDVTLRCDPISSHATLYWYQQALGQGPEFLTYFNYEAQPDKSGLPSDRFSAERPEGSISTLTIQRTEQRDSAMYRCASSLVPLDRKTQYFGPGTRLLVL.

The chain has TRBV30 and TRBJ2-5, with D possibly matching TRBD2 (7 bases). The CDR3 sequence is 16 residues long. V shed 3 bases and J shed 1 base, with 18 bases lying between them. CDR1 is GTSNPN and CDR2 is SVGIG in the germline V gene (reference sequence). Written as DNA, the CDR3 is TGTGCCTGGAGGAAACGGCCGGCGGGGGCCCAAGAGACCCAGTACTTC. Translation gives CAWRKRPAGAQETQYF.

The chain carries TRBV5-1 and TRBJ2-1, with D possibly being TRBD1 (6 bases). CDR3 length: 16 amino acids. V was trimmed by 4 bases and J by 0 bases, leaving 14 bases between them. The germline V gene encodes CDR1 SGHRS and CDR2 YFSETQ. The CDR3 loop reads CASSGRTAPSYNEQFF. The DNA for the CDR3 is TGCGCCAGCAGCGGACGGACAGCACCCTCCTACAATGAGCAGTTCTTC.

The chain carries TRBV11-2 and TRBJ2-7; weak D call: TRBD1 (6 bases). This CDR3 has 14 amino acids. Trimming shortened V by 5 bases and J by 1 base, and 12 bases separated the two germline ends. Germline CDR1 and CDR2: SGHAT and FQNNGV. The CDR3 DNA is TGTGCCAGCAGCAACAGGGACCAATCCTACGAGCAGTACTTC. Encoded protein: CASSNRDQSYEQYF.

The chain couples TRBV27 to TRBJ1-4, with D unclear. The V end lost 4 bases, the J end lost 5 bases, and 8 bases lay between the germline ends. The CDR3 contains 13 residues. Germline values: CDR1 MNHEY, CDR2 SMNVEV (reference sequence). The CDR3 region is CASSSRVNEKLFF. The CDR3 DNA sequence: TGTGCCAGCAGTTCCCGGGTGAATGAAAAACTGTTTTTT.

In this sample, this clone turned up a few times. The gene calls are TRBV9 and TRBJ1-4; 7 bases are a match to TRBD1. CDR3 length equals 16 residues. V lost 0 bases, J lost 4 bases, and 6 bases stayed unmatched. Germline values: CDR1 SGDLS, CDR2 YYNGEE. The CDR3 loop is CASSVAIGTDNEKLFF. DNA of the CDR3: TGTGCCAGCAGCGTAGCGATTGGGACAGATAATGAAAAACTGTTTTTT.

The chain couples TRBV28 to TRBJ2-7; D remains unclear. Trimming shortened V by 6 bases and J by 2 bases, and 17 bases separated the two germline ends. The germline V gene has CDR1 MDHEN and CDR2 SYDVKM. This CDR3 is 15 amino acids long. The CDR3 DNA is TGTGCCAGCAGCTCTTCCGGACGGAAAACCTACGAGCAGTACTTC. Translated: CASSSSGRKTYEQYF.

This clone occurred many times. J is TRBJ2-7 and V is TRBV7-9; D gene ambiguous. The CDR3 consists of 10 residues. Germline values: CDR1 SEHNR, CDR2 FQNEAQ (reference sequence). Trimming shortened V by 3 bases and J by 6 bases, and 3 bases separated the two germline ends. The CDR3 region is CASSFGEQYF. CDR3 DNA: TGTGCCAGCAGCTTCGGCGAGCAGTACTTC.

The chain carries TRBV13 and TRBJ2-1; D might be TRBD2 (6 bases). Trimming removed 5 bases from V and 2 bases from J, with 10 bases in between. The CDR3 contains 14 residues. Germline lookup yields CDR1 PRHDT and CDR2 FYEKMQ (reference sequence). The CDR3 spells CASSLRTTYNEQFF. The CDR3 DNA follows: TGTGCCAGCAGCCTCCGGACTACCTACAATGAGCAGTTCTTC.